This T cell receptor (beta chain) is drawn from a study of shared clonotypes between healthy human individuals. CDR3 length: 13 residues. Trimming left V 8 bases short and J 3 bases short, with 11 bases between. CDR1 is MNHNY, CDR2 SVGAGI, per germline (reference sequence). Data came from immunoSEQ multiplex PCR; TCRdb stores just in-frame clones and leaves some out. The sample holds a few hundred thousand clones; roughly 70% are singletons and the top ten take 10% to 13%. The chain carries TRBV6-6 and TRBJ1-3, with a possible D match to TRBD1 (5 bases). The sequenced material came from memory CD4+ T cells sorted from blood. Stated subset: CD45RA-negative fraction. This clonotype was sampled from a young man in good health. The CDR3 bases are TGTGCCAGCGTCTGGGGGAATGGAAACACCATATATTTT. This sequence encodes CASVWGNGNTIYF.